The 5 T cell receptor beta chains below were found in one sample sequenced in a study of blood T cell repertoires in COVID-19. Method: immunoSEQ multiplex PCR; TCRdb's copy keeps in-frame clones and lacks some. The repertoire consists of about 200,000 clones, with roughly nine tenths occurring once and the leading ten covering about 22%. The specimen sequenced was peripheral blood. The receptor source for this set is a man aged 60 to 69 with active or convalescent COVID-19.

This chain uses TRBV29-1 with TRBJ1-2; D might be TRBD1 (5 bases). The germline CDR1 and CDR2 sequences are SQVTM and ANQGSEA. The CDR3 is 12 amino acids. Deletions cut 4 bases from V and 5 bases from J, with 11 bases between. Here the CDR3 DNA reads TGCAGCGTTGGCGGGACGGGTTATGGCTACACCTTC. Its protein is CSVGGTGYGYTF.

This chain links TRBV30 with TRBJ2-2, with D possibly TRBD2 on 5 matching bases. From germline, CDR1 is GTSNPN and CDR2 SVGIG (reference sequence). Trimming pared 4 bases from V and 4 bases from J, leaving 22 bases between. The CDR3 sequence is 17 residues long. CDR3 loop: CAWTLGMTNQPTGELFF. The CDR3 DNA follows: TGTGCCTGGACGCTCGGGATGACCAATCAGCCCACCGGGGAGCTGTTTTTT.

This sequence joins TRBV2 and TRBJ2-1, with 10 bases lining up with TRBD2. V dropped 0 bases and J dropped 12; count of bases not matched to a gene: 2. The CDR3 runs to 13 residues. Germline CDR1 is SNHLY and CDR2 is FYNNEI. CDR3 sequence: CASSEALAGGQFF. The DNA for the CDR3 is TGTGCCAGCAGTGAAGCTTTAGCGGGGGGGCAGTTCTTC.

The chain combines TRBV7-7 with TRBJ2-3; TRBD1 agrees at 7 bases. The germline V gene encodes CDR1 SSHAT and CDR2 FNYEAQ (reference sequence). Trimming at V came to 5 bases and at J to 1 base, leaving 3 bases not matched to a gene. The CDR3 sequence is 14 residues long. The CDR3 sequence is CASSRGQGTDTQYF. The CDR3 DNA follows: TGTGCCAGCAGCCGAGGACAGGGCACAGATACGCAGTATTTT.

The chain uses TRBV11-1 and TRBJ1-1; D is unclear. The CDR3 consists of 16 residues. CDR1 SGHAT and CDR2 FQDESV come from the germline V gene (reference sequence). Trimming took 5 bases from V and 4 from J, leaving 20 bases between them. This CDR3 reads CASSLSPQVIGTEAFF. DNA for the CDR3: TGTGCCAGCAGCCTATCCCCCCAGGTAATCGGCACTGAAGCTTTCTTT.